This T cell receptor beta chain emerged from a study of T cell repertoires in cytomegalovirus infection. Study background: Both CMV infection and a matching HLA type were indicated by public TCR beta signatures.

This clonotype was found many times. Its cognate antigen is unknown. MiXCR was run by TCRdb on the reads, yielding one entry per CDR3 protein. The table has about 300,000 distinct CDR3 sequences, about 9.1% seen once. Findings and limits, study-wide: The ex vivo response showed dominance by HLA-C-restricted CMV-specific TCR beta clonotypes. Cumulative public TCR beta family frequency identified carriers of CMV plus the relevant HLA.

V lost 5 bases and J 6 bases, leaving 10 bases between the germline ends. Germline values: CDR1 LNHDA, CDR2 SQIVND (reference sequence). CDR3 length: 12 residues. The chain has TRBV19 and TRBJ1-1; perhaps TRBD1 as D (6 bases). The receptor comes from a human donor in good health (CMV status not recorded). Some clones in this sample may be carry-over from other donors' samples. Material: PBMCs. In DNA form, the CDR3 reads TGTGCCAGTAGTGCGGACAGTCCTGAAGCTTTCTTT. It yields the protein CASSADSPEAFF.